This TCR beta chain was documented in a study of shared clonotypes between healthy human individuals. CD45RO-negative, CCR7-positively selected cells formed the naive CD8 fraction, excluding terminally differentiated effector memory CD45RA+ cells. Broader study findings: Naive subsets tended to show greater estimated richness than memory subsets.

Sequencing used immunoSEQ multiplex PCR; TCRdb keeps in-frame clones, though not all of them. The table shows 1.5 million to 2.5 million clones, with less than 95% occurring only once. CDR3 length: 15 amino acids. Looked up from germline, CDR1 is SGHDN and CDR2 is FVKESK. Losses at the gene ends were 3 bases for V and 4 bases for J; bases not matched to a gene: 8. Note on this clone: Its antigen is as yet unknown.

The rearrangement uses TRBV14 and TRBJ1-2, with 7 bases fitting TRBD1. The sequence derives from a young man in good health. The sequenced sample was naive CD8+ T cells sorted from blood. The CDR3 DNA reads as TGTGCCAGCAGCCACATTGGACAGGAACTCTATGGCTACACCTTC. Translated: CASSHIGQELYGYTF.